This T cell receptor (beta chain) was found in a study of beta chain features in type 1 diabetes. Study details: Summed over all samples, the examined sorted cells came to 107,917,701. Overall study results and limits: Within each of all four CD4+ subsets, Type 1 diabetes patients had TCRB CDR3s that were moderately but significantly shorter. Among type 1 diabetes patients, VDJ junctions had fewer insertions and more deletions.

This clone was seen a handful of times. Its antigen is still unknown. Reverse transcription of all isolated RNA meant that expressed TCRB transcripts were sequenced. The data were produced by immunoSEQ multiplex PCR, yet TCRdb's version contains in-frame clones alone and is incomplete. The sample holds about 340,000 clones, roughly 8.8% seen once. The germline CDR1 and CDR2 sequences are SEHNR and FQNEAQ (reference sequence). The ends were cut back, 6 bases at V and 1 base at J, with 15 bases in the middle. CDR3 length: 16 amino acids. The TCR sequence derives from a man younger than 40 with type 1 diabetes. The sample taken for sequencing was central memory CD4+ T cells from blood. The V call is TRBV7-9, the J call TRBJ2-2, with no clear D. CDR3 protein: CASSYSSPVNTGELFF. The CDR3 nucleotides are TGTGCCAGCAGTTATTCCTCCCCGGTGAACACCGGGGAGCTGTTTTTT. The full variable domain, completed using reference TRBV7-9 and TRBJ2-2, is DTGVSQNPRHKITKRGQNVTFRCDPISEHNRLYWYRQTLGQGPEFLTYFQNEAQLEKSRLLSDRFSAERPKGSFSTLEIQRTEQGDSAMYLCASSYSSPVNTGELFFGEGSRLTVL.